These 8 T cell receptor beta chains originate from one sample sequenced in a study of beta chain features in type 1 diabetes. Sequenced material consisted of expressed TCRB transcripts (all of the isolated RNA was reverse transcribed). This table comes from immunoSEQ multiplex PCR, and its TCRdb copy is limited to in-frame clones, with some not included. The sample has about 140,000 clones; 9.7% are singletons. Input material: central memory CD4+ T cells from blood. The receptors stem from a middle-aged woman in good health.

This clone occurred many times. The chain recombines TRBV7-9 with TRBJ2-5; TRBD2 matches at 7 bases. This CDR3 contains 14 residues. With 6 bases clipped from V and 4 bases from J, the junction kept 8 bases outside the gene matches. Germline CDR1 SEHNR, CDR2 FQNEAQ (reference sequence). In nucleotides, the CDR3 is TGTGCCAGCAGACCGCGGGGGTCTCTAGAGACCCAGTACTTC. This encodes CASRPRGSLETQYF.

The chain combines TRBV19 with TRBJ1-4; D gene uncertain. This CDR3 is 14 amino acids long. V was pared by 3 bases and J by 0 bases, with 5 bases between. Germline assignment: CDR1 LNHDA and CDR2 SQIVND (reference sequence). CDR3 residues: CASSMVATNEKLFF. DNA for the CDR3: TGTGCCAGTAGTATGGTAGCAACTAATGAAAAACTGTTTTTT.

This clone showed up just a few times. The chain combines TRBV5-1 with TRBJ2-7; weak D call: TRBD2 (6 bases). The germline V gene encodes CDR1 SGHRS and CDR2 YFSETQ. This CDR3 spans 14 amino acids. The V gene lost 4 bases and the J gene lost 7 bases, with 18 bases spanning the gap. CDR3 residues: CASSQRPGVREQYF. In nucleotides, the CDR3 is TGCGCCAGCAGCCAACGTCCGGGGGTAAGAGAGCAGTACTTC. Using reference TRBV5-1 and TRBJ2-7 for the parts outside the CDR3, the full variable domain is KAGVTQTPRYLIKTRGQQVTLSCSPISGHRSVSWYQQTPGQGLQFLFEYFSETQRNKGNFPGRFSGRQFSNSRSEMNVSTLELGDSALYLCASSQRPGVREQYFGPGTRLTVT.

This clone was detected a few times. The chain recombines TRBV5-1 with TRBJ1-4; the match to TRBD1 covers 7 bases. CDR1 SGHRS and CDR2 YFSETQ come from the germline V gene. V dropped 5 bases and J dropped 5; count of bases not matched to a gene: 6. The CDR3 runs to 14 residues. The CDR3 nucleotides read TGCGCCAGCAGTGGGGGACAGCAAAATGAAAAACTGTTTTTT. It translates to CASSGGQQNEKLFF. Supplemented by reference TRBV5-1 and TRBJ1-4, the full variable domain reads KAGVTQTPRYLIKTRGQQVTLSCSPISGHRSVSWYQQTPGQGLQFLFEYFSETQRNKGNFPGRFSGRQFSNSRSEMNVSTLELGDSALYLCASSGGQQNEKLFFGSGTQLSVL.

This clone was seen only a few times. V usage is TRBV5-1 and J usage is TRBJ2-7, with a tentative D call TRBD2 (5 bases). V dropped 0 bases and J dropped 11 bases, with 12 bases sitting between them. The germline CDR1 and CDR2 sequences are SGHRS and YFSETQ. The CDR3 is 12 residues long. The CDR3 is CASSLDGNWEYF. In DNA form, the CDR3 reads TGCGCCAGCAGCTTGGACGGGAATTGGGAGTACTTC.

The rearrangement links TRBV4-1 to TRBJ1-2, with D uncertain. Per the germline V gene, CDR1 is MGHRA and CDR2 is YSYEKL. The CDR3 consists of 15 residues. V lost 4 bases and J 5 bases, leaving 17 bases between the germline ends. CDR3: CASSLNMGQSYGYTF. The CDR3 DNA reads TGCGCCAGCAGCCTAAACATGGGCCAATCTTATGGCTACACCTTC.

The CDR3 nucleotides read TGTGCCAGCTCACCACAAGTCGGGACTGCCTCGTCCGAGCAGTACTTC. Encoded protein: CASSPQVGTASSEQYF. The genes are TRBV18 and TRBJ2-7; D might be TRBD2 (6 bases). Germline V lookup: CDR1 KGHSH, CDR2 LQKENI. V was trimmed by 1 base and J by 6 bases, leaving 19 bases between them. This CDR3 has 16 residues.

This sequence joins TRBV7-6 and TRBJ1-4; unclear D gene. V shed 5 bases and J shed 4 bases, with 8 bases lying between them. Germline-derived CDR1 and CDR2 are SGHVS and FNYEAQ. The CDR3 is made up of 13 amino acids. CDR3 sequence reads: CASSEGLNEKLFF. The CDR3 nucleotides are TGTGCCAGCAGCGAGGGCCTTAATGAAAAACTGTTTTTT.